The next 12 T cell receptor beta chains were all read from a single sample in a study of regulatory T cells in long-lasting Graves disease. Time point specified: persistent/refractory GD, antithyroid drugs over 5 years with positive TRAb. From RNA extracted from PBMCs, the TCR library was made. According to the study, TCR beta libraries were built with iRepertoire HTBI primers and CDR3-region Arm-PCR. TCRdb called the multiplex PCR reads again in MiXCR, with one record for every CDR3 protein. The sample shows some 470,000 distinct CDR3 sequences, 20% to 25% of them seen only once. The sample in question was peripheral blood mononuclear cells (PBMCs), obtained when the disease was refractory, from a patient treated with antithyroid drugs. Receptors originate from a female donor with Graves disease.

The chain uses TRBV20-1 and TRBJ2-3, with D possibly TRBD2 on 5 matching bases. The CDR3 contains 15 residues. Trimming removed 2 bases at V and 0 bases at J, with 12 bases between. Germline loops: CDR1 DFQATT, CDR2 SNEGSKA (reference sequence). The CDR3 coding sequence is TGCAGTGCTAGACTACTAGGAGTTAGCACAGATACGCAGTATTTT. Its protein product is CSARLLGVSTDTQYF.

The chain recombines TRBV30 with TRBJ1-1, with 8 bases that match TRBD1. In germline, CDR1 is GTSNPN, CDR2 SVGIG (reference sequence). The length of the CDR3 is 14 residues. V trimming: 1 base; J trimming: 4 bases; junction bases outside the gene matches: 5. The CDR3 here is CAWSAGGWSTEAFF. The CDR3 bases are TGTGCCTGGAGTGCAGGGGGCTGGAGCACTGAAGCTTTCTTT.

This clonotype came up a few times. This chain connects TRBV5-1 to TRBJ1-5; 10 bases align to TRBD1. Trimming cost V 4 bases and J 6 bases; bases outside gene matches: 7. CDR1 and CDR2 (germline): SGHRS, YFSETQ. The CDR3 is made up of 15 amino acids. The CDR3 spells CASSVGTGDVQPQHF. DNA for the CDR3: TGCGCCAGCAGCGTGGGGACAGGGGACGTTCAGCCCCAGCATTTT.

The chain links TRBV28 to TRBJ2-1, with D perhaps matching TRBD1 (6 bases). CDR3 length: 17 amino acids. Looked up from germline, CDR1 is MDHEN and CDR2 is SYDVKM. Trimming removed 4 bases at V and 4 bases at J, with 20 bases between. The chain's CDR3 is CASSSGAGAGKYNEQFF. The CDR3 region has the DNA TGTGCCAGCAGTTCAGGGGCCGGGGCCGGAAAATACAATGAGCAGTTCTTC.

This clonotype was seen at least ten times. The V call is TRBV3-1, the J call TRBJ2-5; a possible D gene is TRBD2 (7 bases). The CDR3 extends over 15 amino acids. The V and J ends lost 0 bases and 7 bases respectively, with 15 bases between them. CDR1 is LGHDT, CDR2 YNNKEL, per germline (reference sequence). The CDR3 bases are TGTGCCAGCAGCCAAGAGGAAGGGGGGGCAGGGACCCAGTACTTC. Translating gives CASSQEEGGAGTQYF.

In this sample, this clonotype turned up a few times. The chain employs TRBV20-1 and TRBJ1-2; no firm D call. V dropped 0 bases and J dropped 8 bases, with 13 bases sitting between them. This CDR3 is 13 amino acids long. Germline V gene lookup returns CDR1 DFQATT and CDR2 SNEGSKA (reference sequence). The CDR3 DNA follows: TGCAGTGCTAGAGATCACGACCACGGGGGCTACACCTTC. This codes for CSARDHDHGGYTF.

For this clonotype: One base away lies a much larger clone, so this may be a sequencing read error. It is likely a read error, because the conserved phenylalanine at the end of the CDR3 is missing. The V call is TRBV20-1, the J call TRBJ1-1, with D possibly being TRBD1 (5 bases). Trimming took 4 bases from V and 5 from J, leaving 11 bases between them. Germline V gene data show CDR1 as DFQATT and CDR2 as SNEGSKA (reference sequence). The CDR3 loop spans 12 amino acids. The CDR3 here is CSATQGYTEAFL. CDR3 nucleotide sequence: TGCAGTGCTACTCAGGGTTATACTGAAGCTTTCCTT.

The chain employs TRBV24-1 and TRBJ2-1, with 7 bases identical to TRBD1. CDR1 is KGHDR, CDR2 SFDVKD, per germline. The ends lost 6 bases at V and 10 bases at J; junction bases unmatched: 5. The CDR3 sequence is 12 residues long. In nucleotides, the CDR3 is TGTGCCACCAGTTCTCAACAGGGGGAGCAGTTCTTC. As protein: CATSSQQGEQFF.

This clonotype was detected ten times or more. This chain uses TRBV24-1 with TRBJ1-2, with TRBD1 matching over 7 bases. The germline V gene encodes CDR1 KGHDR and CDR2 SFDVKD. V trimming: 1 base; J trimming: 3 bases; junction bases outside the gene matches: 10. CDR3 length equals 17 residues. CDR3 region: CATSDLAPTGDYYGYTF. CDR3 sequence (DNA): TGTGCCACCAGTGATTTAGCACCCACAGGGGACTACTATGGCTACACCTTC.

Comments on this clonotype: A much larger clone lies a single base off, so this may be a read error. The chain couples TRBV24-1 to TRBJ1-4; 8 positions agree with TRBD1. The germline V gene has CDR1 KGHDR and CDR2 SFDVKD. The CDR3 sequence is 15 residues long. The CDR3 DNA sequence: TGTGCCATCAGTGATTCGGGACAGGTTAATGAAAAACTGTTTTTT. This codes for CAISDSGQVNEKLFF.

This clonotype has ten or more counts. The rearrangement joins TRBV24-1 to TRBJ2-5, with D perhaps being TRBD1 or TRBD2 (5 bases each). CDR3 length: 13 amino acids. V was cut by 7 bases and J by 2 bases, with 10 bases left in between. In germline, CDR1 is KGHDR, CDR2 SFDVKD. Here the CDR3 reads CATSRDQQETQYF. The CDR3 region has the DNA TGTGCCACCAGCCGGGACCAGCAAGAGACCCAGTACTTC.

This clonotype was observed many times. The chain joins TRBV11-2 to TRBJ2-2; no reliable D call. Trimming took off 0 bases at V and 13 bases at J, with 12 bases between the two ends. Germline V gene lookup returns CDR1 SGHAT and CDR2 FQNNGV. The CDR3 runs 13 residues. The CDR3 region is CASSLDRRVTLFF. The CDR3 region has the DNA TGTGCCAGCAGCTTAGATCGAAGGGTGACGCTGTTTTTT.